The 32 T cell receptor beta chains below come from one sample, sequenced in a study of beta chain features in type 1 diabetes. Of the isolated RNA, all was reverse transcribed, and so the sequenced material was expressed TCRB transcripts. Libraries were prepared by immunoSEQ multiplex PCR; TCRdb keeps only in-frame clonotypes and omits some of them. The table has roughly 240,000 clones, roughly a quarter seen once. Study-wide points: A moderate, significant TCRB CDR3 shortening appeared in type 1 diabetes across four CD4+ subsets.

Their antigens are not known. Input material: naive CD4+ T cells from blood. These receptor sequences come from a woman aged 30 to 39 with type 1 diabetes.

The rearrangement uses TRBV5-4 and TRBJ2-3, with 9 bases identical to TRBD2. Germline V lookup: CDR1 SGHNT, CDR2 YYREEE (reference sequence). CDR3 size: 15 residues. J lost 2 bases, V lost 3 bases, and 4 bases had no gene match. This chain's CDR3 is CASSSTSGSTDTQYF. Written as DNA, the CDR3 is TGTGCCAGCAGCTCGACTAGCGGCTCCACAGATACGCAGTATTTT.

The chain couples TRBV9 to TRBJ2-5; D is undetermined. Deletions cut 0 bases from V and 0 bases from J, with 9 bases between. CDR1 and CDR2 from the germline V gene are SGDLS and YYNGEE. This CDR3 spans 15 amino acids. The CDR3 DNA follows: TGTGCCAGCAGCGTAGCTGTACAGTACCAAGAGACCCAGTACTTC. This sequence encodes CASSVAVQYQETQYF. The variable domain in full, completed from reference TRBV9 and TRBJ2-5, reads DSGVTQTPKHLITATGQRVTLRCSPRSGDLSVYWYQQSLDQGLQFLIQYYNGEERAKGNILERFSAQQFPDLHSELNLSSLELGDSALYFCASSVAVQYQETQYFGPGTRLLVL.

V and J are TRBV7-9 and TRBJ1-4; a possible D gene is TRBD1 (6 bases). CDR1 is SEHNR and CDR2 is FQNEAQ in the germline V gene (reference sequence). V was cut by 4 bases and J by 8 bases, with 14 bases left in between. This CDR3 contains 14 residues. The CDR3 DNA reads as TGTGCCAGCAGCTCCGGTAGAGACAGGGAAAAACTGTTTTTT. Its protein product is CASSSGRDREKLFF.

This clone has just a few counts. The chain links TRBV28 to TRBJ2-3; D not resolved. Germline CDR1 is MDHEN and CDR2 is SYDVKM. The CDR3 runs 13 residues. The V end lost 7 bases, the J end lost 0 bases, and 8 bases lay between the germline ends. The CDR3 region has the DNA TGTGCCAGCAAATCCACTAGCACAGATACGCAGTATTTT. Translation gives CASKSTSTDTQYF.

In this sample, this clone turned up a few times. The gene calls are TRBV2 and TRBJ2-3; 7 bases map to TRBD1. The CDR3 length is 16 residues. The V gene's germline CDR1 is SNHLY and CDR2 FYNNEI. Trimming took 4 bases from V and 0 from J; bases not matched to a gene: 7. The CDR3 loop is CASSAGQASSTDTQYF. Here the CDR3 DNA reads TGTGCCAGCAGTGCCGGACAGGCCTCTAGCACAGATACGCAGTATTTT.

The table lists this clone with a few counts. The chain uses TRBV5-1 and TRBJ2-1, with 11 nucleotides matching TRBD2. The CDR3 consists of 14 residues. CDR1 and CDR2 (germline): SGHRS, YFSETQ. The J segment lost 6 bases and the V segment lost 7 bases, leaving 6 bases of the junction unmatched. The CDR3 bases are TGCGCCAGCCAAGGACTAGCGGGTACCAATGAGCAGTTCTTC. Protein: CASQGLAGTNEQFF. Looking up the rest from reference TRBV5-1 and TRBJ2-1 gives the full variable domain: KAGVTQTPRYLIKTRGQQVTLSCSPISGHRSVSWYQQTPGQGLQFLFEYFSETQRNKGNFPGRFSGRQFSNSRSEMNVSTLELGDSALYLCASQGLAGTNEQFFGPGTRLTVL.

CDR3 DNA: TGCGCCAGCAGTTACCAGGGCCAAGAGACCCAGTACTTC. Amino acid sequence: CASSYQGQETQYF. This rearrangement joins TRBV10-1 to TRBJ2-5, with D possibly being TRBD1 (5 bases). V shed 5 bases and J shed 1 base, with 8 bases lying between them. From germline, CDR1 is WNHNN and CDR2 SYGVQD (reference sequence). The CDR3 is 13 amino acids.

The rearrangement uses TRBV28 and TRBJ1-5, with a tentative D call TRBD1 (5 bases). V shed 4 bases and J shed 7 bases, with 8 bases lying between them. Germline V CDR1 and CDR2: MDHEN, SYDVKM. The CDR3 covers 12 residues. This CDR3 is CASSWGGQPQHF. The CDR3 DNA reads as TGTGCCAGCAGTTGGGGGGGGCAGCCCCAGCATTTT.

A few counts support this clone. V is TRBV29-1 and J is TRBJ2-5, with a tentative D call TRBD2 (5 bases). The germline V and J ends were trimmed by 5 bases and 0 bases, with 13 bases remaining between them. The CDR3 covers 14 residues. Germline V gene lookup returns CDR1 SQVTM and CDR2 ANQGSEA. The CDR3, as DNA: TGCAGCGTTCTTAAGAGGGAGTACCAAGAGACCCAGTACTTC. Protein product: CSVLKREYQETQYF.

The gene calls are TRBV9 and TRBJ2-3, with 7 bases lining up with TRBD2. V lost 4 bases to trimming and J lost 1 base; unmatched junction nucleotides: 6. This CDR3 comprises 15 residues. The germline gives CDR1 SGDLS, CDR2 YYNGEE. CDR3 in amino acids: CASSRITSGTDTQYF. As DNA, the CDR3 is TGTGCCAGCAGCCGAATTACTAGCGGCACAGATACGCAGTATTTT.

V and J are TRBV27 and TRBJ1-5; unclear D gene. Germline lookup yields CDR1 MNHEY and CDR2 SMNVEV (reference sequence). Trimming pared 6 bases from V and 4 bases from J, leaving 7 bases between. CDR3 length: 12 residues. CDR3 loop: CASSFLNQPQHF. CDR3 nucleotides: TGTGCCAGCAGCTTCCTTAATCAGCCCCAGCATTTT.

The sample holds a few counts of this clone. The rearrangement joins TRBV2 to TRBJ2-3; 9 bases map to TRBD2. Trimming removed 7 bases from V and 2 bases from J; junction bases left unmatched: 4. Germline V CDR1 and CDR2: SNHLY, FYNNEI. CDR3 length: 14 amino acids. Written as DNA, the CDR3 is TGTGCCAGCAACCTAGCGGGGTTCACAGATACGCAGTATTTT. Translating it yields CASNLAGFTDTQYF.

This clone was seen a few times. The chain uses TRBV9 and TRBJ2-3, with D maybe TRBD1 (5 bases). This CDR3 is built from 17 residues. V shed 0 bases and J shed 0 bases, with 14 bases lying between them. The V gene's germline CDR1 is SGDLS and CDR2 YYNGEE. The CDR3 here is CASSVEPRAHSTDTQYF. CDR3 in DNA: TGTGCCAGCAGCGTAGAACCCAGGGCCCATAGCACAGATACGCAGTATTTT.

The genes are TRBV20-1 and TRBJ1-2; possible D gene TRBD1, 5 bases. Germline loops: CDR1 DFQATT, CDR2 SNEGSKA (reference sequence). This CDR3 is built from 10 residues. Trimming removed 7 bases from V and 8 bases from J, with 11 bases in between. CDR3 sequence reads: CSVLRQGYTF. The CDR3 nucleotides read TGCAGTGTTTTAAGACAGGGCTACACCTTC.

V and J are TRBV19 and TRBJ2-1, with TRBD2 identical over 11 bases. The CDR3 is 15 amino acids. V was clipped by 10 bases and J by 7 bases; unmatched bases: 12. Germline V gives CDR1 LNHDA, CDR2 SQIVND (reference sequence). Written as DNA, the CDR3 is TGTGCCACCATGTGGCCTAGCGGGAGGAGGAATGAGCAGTTCTTC. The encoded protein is CATMWPSGRRNEQFF.

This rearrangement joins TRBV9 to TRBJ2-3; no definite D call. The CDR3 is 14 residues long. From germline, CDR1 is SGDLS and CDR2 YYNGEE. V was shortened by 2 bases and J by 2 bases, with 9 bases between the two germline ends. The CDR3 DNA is TGTGCCAGCAGCGTGTCCAGGTTCACAGATACGCAGTATTTT. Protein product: CASSVSRFTDTQYF. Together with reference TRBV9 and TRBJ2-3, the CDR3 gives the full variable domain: DSGVTQTPKHLITATGQRVTLRCSPRSGDLSVYWYQQSLDQGLQFLIQYYNGEERAKGNILERFSAQQFPDLHSELNLSSLELGDSALYFCASSVSRFTDTQYFGPGTRLTVL.

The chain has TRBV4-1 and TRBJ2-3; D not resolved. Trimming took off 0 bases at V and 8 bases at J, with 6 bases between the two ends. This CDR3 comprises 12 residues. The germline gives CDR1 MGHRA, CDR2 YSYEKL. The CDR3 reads CASSQDLGTQYF. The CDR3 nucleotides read TGCGCCAGCAGCCAAGATCTCGGTACGCAGTATTTT.

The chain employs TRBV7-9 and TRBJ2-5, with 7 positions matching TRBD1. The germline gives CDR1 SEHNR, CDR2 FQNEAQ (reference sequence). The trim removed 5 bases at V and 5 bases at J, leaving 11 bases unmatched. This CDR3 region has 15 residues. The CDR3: CASSPAGRGIETQYF. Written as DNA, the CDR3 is TGTGCCAGCAGCCCCGCGGGCAGGGGGATTGAGACCCAGTACTTC.

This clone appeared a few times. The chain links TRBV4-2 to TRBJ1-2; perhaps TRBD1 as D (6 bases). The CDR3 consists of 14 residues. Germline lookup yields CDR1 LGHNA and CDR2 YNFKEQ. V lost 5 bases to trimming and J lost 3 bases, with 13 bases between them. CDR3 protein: CASSTGGPDYGYTF. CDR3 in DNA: TGTGCCAGCAGCACCGGGGGGCCCGACTATGGCTACACCTTC.

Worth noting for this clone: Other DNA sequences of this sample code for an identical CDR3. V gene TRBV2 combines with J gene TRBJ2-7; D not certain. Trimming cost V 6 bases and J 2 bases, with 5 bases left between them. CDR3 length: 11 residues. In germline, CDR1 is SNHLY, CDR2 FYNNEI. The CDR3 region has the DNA TGTGCCAGCAGCCCCACCTACGAGCAGTACTTC. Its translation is CASSPTYEQYF. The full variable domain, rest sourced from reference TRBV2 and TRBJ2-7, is EPEVTQTPSHQVTQMGQEVILRCVPISNHLYFYWYRQILGQKVEFLVSFYNNEISEKSEIFDDQFSVERPDGSNFTLKIRSTKLEDSAMYFCASSPTYEQYFGPGTRLTVT.

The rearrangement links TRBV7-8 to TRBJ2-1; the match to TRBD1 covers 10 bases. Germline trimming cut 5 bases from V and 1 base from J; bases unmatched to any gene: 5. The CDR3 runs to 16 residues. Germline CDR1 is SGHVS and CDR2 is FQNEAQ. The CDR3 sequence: CASSARDRGSYNEQFF. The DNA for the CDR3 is TGTGCCAGCAGCGCCCGGGACAGGGGATCCTACAATGAGCAGTTCTTC.

CDR3 sequence (DNA): TGTGCCAGCAGCTGGTATAGCGGGAATGAGCAGTTCTTC. This translates into CASSWYSGNEQFF. J is TRBJ2-1 and V is TRBV7-2; 7 bases match TRBD2. The germline CDR1 and CDR2 sequences are SGHTA and FQGNSA. The trim removed 4 bases at V and 7 bases at J, leaving 4 bases unmatched. The CDR3 totals 13 residues.

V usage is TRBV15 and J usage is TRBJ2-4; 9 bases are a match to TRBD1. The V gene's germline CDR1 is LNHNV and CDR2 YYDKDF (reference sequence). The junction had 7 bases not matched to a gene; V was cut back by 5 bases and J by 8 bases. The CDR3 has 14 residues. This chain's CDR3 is CATSQTGGGDIQYF. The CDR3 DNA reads TGTGCCACCAGCCAGACAGGGGGGGGTGACATTCAGTACTTC.

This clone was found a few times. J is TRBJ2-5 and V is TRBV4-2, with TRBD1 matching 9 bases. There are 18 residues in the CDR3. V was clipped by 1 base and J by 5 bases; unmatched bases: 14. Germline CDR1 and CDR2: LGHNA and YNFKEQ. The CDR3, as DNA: TGTGCCAGCAGCCAAGGTTCACAGGGGGCGCAGCATGGGGAGACCCAGTACTTC. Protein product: CASSQGSQGAQHGETQYF.

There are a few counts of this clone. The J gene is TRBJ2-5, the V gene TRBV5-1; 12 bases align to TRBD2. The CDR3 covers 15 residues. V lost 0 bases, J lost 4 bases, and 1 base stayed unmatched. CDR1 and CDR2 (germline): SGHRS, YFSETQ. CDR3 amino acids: CASSLETSGGETQYF. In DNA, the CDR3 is TGCGCCAGCAGCTTGGAGACTAGCGGGGGAGAGACCCAGTACTTC.

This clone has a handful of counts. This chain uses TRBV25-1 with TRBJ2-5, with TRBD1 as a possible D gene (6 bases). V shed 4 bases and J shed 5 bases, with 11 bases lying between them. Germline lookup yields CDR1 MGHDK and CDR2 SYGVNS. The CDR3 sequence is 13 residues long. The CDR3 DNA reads TGTGCCAGCAGTGTGTCAGGGGCTGAGACCCAGTACTTC. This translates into CASSVSGAETQYF.

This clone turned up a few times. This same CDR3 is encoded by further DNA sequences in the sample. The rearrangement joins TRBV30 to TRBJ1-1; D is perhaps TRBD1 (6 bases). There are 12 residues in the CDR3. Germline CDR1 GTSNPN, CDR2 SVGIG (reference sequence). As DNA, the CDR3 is TGTGCTAGAGGACAGCCGAACACTGAAGCTTTCTTT. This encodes CARGQPNTEAFF.

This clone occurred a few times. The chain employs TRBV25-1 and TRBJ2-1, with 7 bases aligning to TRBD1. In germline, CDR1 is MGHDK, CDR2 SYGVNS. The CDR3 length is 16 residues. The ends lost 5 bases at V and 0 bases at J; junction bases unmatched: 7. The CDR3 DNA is TGTGCCAGCAGTAGATACAGGGGCAGCTCCTACAATGAGCAGTTCTTC. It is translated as CASSRYRGSSYNEQFF.

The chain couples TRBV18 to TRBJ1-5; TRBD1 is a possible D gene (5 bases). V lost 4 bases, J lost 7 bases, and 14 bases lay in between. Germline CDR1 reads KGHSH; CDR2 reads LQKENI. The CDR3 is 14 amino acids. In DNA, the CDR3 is TGTGCCAGCTCACGCGGGGCTGGGGACCAGCCCCAGCATTTT. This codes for CASSRGAGDQPQHF.

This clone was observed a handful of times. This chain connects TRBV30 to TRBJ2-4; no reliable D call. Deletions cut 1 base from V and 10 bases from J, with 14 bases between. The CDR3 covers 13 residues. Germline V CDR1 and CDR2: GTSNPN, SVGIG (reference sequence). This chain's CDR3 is CAWSALNHSIQYF. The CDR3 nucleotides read TGTGCCTGGAGTGCCCTTAACCACAGTATTCAGTACTTC.

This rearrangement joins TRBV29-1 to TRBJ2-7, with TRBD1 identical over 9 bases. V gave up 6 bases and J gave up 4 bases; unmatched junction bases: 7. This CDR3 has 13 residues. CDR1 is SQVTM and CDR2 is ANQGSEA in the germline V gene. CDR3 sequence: CSVAGQGYYEQYF. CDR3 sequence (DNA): TGCAGCGTAGCGGGACAGGGATATTACGAGCAGTACTTC.

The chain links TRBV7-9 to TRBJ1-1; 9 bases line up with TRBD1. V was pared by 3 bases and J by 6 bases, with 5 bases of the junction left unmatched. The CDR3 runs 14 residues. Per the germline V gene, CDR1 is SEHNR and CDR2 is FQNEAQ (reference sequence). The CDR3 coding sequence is TGTGCCAGCAGCTTCGGGACAGGGTTGGCTGAAGCTTTCTTT. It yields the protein CASSFGTGLAEAFF.